These 31 T cell receptor beta chains originate from one sample sequenced in a study of T cells in narcolepsy. Sequencing was performed with immunoSEQ multiplex PCR; in TCRdb, only in-frame clones are kept and a portion is missing. This repertoire shows more than 10,000 clones, about 75% found once; its top ten account for over 20%. The source material was CD45RA- memory CD8+ T cells from PBMCs. These receptors were obtained from a human donor with narcolepsy.

The chain carries TRBV6-1 and TRBJ2-5; 9 bases align to TRBD1. Per the germline V gene, CDR1 is MNHNS and CDR2 is SASEGT. After removal of 1 base from V and 0 bases from J, the junction contained 3 bases not matched to a gene. The CDR3 is 16 amino acids. As DNA, the CDR3 is TGTGCCAGCAGTGAAGGTGGGACAGGGTACCAAGAGACCCAGTACTTC. This translates into CASSEGGTGYQETQYF.

This clone was seen a few times. The chain uses TRBV7-3 and TRBJ1-5, with D unresolved. The CDR3 contains 16 residues. In germline, CDR1 is SGHTA, CDR2 FQGTGA. V lost 4 bases and J lost 2, with 15 bases in between. CDR3 nucleotides: TGTGCCAGCAGCTATCATGCGGCCCTACGCAATCAGCCCCAGCATTTT. Translated, it gives CASSYHAALRNQPQHF.

The chain joins TRBV29-1 to TRBJ2-1; possibly TRBD1 for D (5 bases). Germline values: CDR1 SQVTM, CDR2 ANQGSEA. The V and J ends lost 2 bases and 0 bases respectively, with 23 bases between them. This CDR3 has 19 amino acids. CDR3 sequence (DNA): TGCAGCGTTGAACGCCTGGCCCCAGACAGAATAAGCTCCTACAATGAGCAGTTCTTC. Protein product: CSVERLAPDRISSYNEQFF.

The J gene is TRBJ2-3, the V gene TRBV4-3; 11 bases are a match to TRBD2. The trim removed 4 bases at V and 3 bases at J, leaving 3 bases unmatched. The CDR3 contains 15 residues. Germline V lookup: CDR1 LGHNA, CDR2 YSLEER. CDR3 amino acids: CASSLWTSGTDTQYF. The CDR3 DNA is TGCGCCAGCAGCCTCTGGACTAGCGGGACAGATACGCAGTATTTT.

V and J are TRBV28 and TRBJ2-3; TRBD1 is a possible D gene (5 bases). This CDR3 is built from 17 residues. The germline CDR1 and CDR2 sequences are MDHEN and SYDVKM. Trimming took 6 bases from V and 0 from J, leaving 19 bases between them. The CDR3 region has the DNA TGTGCCAGCAGCCTACCCTTGACAGCCTCTAGCACAGATACGCAGTATTTT. It translates to CASSLPLTASSTDTQYF. The variable domain in full, completed from reference TRBV28 and TRBJ2-3, reads DVKVTQSSRYLVKRTGEKVFLECVQDMDHENMFWYRQDPGLGLRLIYFSYDVKMKEKGDIPEGYSVSREKKERFSLILESASTNQTSMYLCASSLPLTASSTDTQYFGPGTRLTVL.

A remark on this clone: Other DNA sequences in the sample encode the same CDR3. The CDR3 loop is CAWSVLPNTEAFF. The CDR3 nucleotides read TGTGCCTGGAGTGTTTTACCGAACACTGAAGCTTTCTTT. The rearrangement joins TRBV30 to TRBJ1-1; D is unresolved. The CDR3 consists of 13 residues. The germline V gene has CDR1 GTSNPN and CDR2 SVGIG (reference sequence). Trimming shortened V by 0 bases and J by 1 base, and 6 bases separated the two germline ends.

The chain is built from TRBV6-5 and TRBJ1-2; no clear D. Germline V gene lookup returns CDR1 MNHEY and CDR2 SVGAGI. V gave up 2 bases and J gave up 8 bases, with 15 bases separating them. This CDR3 contains 14 residues. The CDR3 nucleotides are TGTGCCAGCAGTTACGGGGTACCCCTCGGGGGCTACACCTTC. Protein: CASSYGVPLGGYTF.

The table lists this clone with a few counts. The J gene is TRBJ1-2, the V gene TRBV10-3; D is possibly TRBD1 (6 bases). Trimming removed 5 bases from V and 4 bases from J, with 11 bases in between. Germline values: CDR1 ENHRY, CDR2 SYGVKD. The CDR3 totals 13 residues. CDR3 sequence reads: CAISPPGAYGYTF. In nucleotides, the CDR3 is TGTGCCATCAGTCCCCCAGGGGCCTATGGCTACACCTTC.

This chain joins TRBV6-1 and TRBJ2-7; D gene ambiguous. The CDR3 contains 13 residues. CDR1 is MNHNS and CDR2 is SASEGT in the germline V gene. With 5 bases removed from V and 3 bases from J, the gap between germline ends came to 11 bases. CDR3 loop: CASSYGMGYEQYF. In nucleotides, the CDR3 is TGTGCCAGCAGTTATGGGATGGGCTACGAGCAGTACTTC.

The rearrangement links TRBV4-3 to TRBJ1-2, with 9 bases aligning to TRBD1. This CDR3 contains 17 residues. Germline V gives CDR1 LGHNA, CDR2 YSLEER. The junction had 11 bases not matched to a gene; V was cut back by 0 bases and J by 6 bases. The DNA of the CDR3 is TGCGCCAGCAGCCAAGATCCCTCCAATACAGGGGGCGATGGCTACACCTTC. Translating it yields CASSQDPSNTGGDGYTF.

Only a few counts were recorded for this clone. The chain couples TRBV6-6 to TRBJ2-5; tentatively, D is TRBD2 (6 bases). V lost 2 bases, J lost 5 bases, and 18 bases lay in between. The CDR3 is 16 residues long. The V gene's germline CDR1 is MNHNY and CDR2 SVGAGI (reference sequence). CDR3 residues: CASSYGGLTVSETQYF. The CDR3 DNA reads TGTGCCAGCAGTTACGGGGGGTTAACCGTTTCGGAGACCCAGTACTTC.

On this clone itself: Given a much more abundant clone one base away, this may be a read error. The chain joins TRBV5-6 to TRBJ1-1; D is ambiguous. In germline, CDR1 is SGHDT, CDR2 YYEEEE. CDR3 length equals 13 residues. The V and J ends lost 4 bases and 0 bases respectively, with 7 bases between them. The CDR3 is CASSQTVNTEAFF. The DNA of the CDR3 is TGTGCCAGCAGCCAGACCGTGAACACTGAAGCTTTCTTT.

The chain employs TRBV7-2 and TRBJ1-5; 7 bases align to TRBD1. Germline CDR1 SGHTA, CDR2 FQGNSA. This CDR3 contains 15 residues. V lost 5 bases and J lost 3; bases outside the gene matches: 7. The CDR3 DNA reads as TGTGCCAGCAGCCCAGGGACAGCAATCAATCAGCCCCAGCATTTT. This sequence encodes CASSPGTAINQPQHF.

The V call is TRBV6-1, the J call TRBJ2-5; 13 bases match TRBD2. V gave up 7 bases and J gave up 4 bases; unmatched junction bases: 6. Germline V gene data show CDR1 as MNHNS and CDR2 as SASEGT. The CDR3 consists of 15 residues. The CDR3 nucleotides read TGTGCCAGCATGACAACTAGCGGGGGGGCAGAGACCCAGTACTTC. The encoded protein is CASMTTSGGAETQYF.

The CDR3 here is CASSSLLTQAGANVLTF. In DNA form, the CDR3 reads TGTGCCAGCAGCTCGCTTCTAACACAGGCTGGGGCCAACGTCCTGACTTTC. The V call is TRBV7-9, the J call TRBJ2-6, with a weak D call TRBD1 (5 bases). The CDR3 contains 17 residues. Germline-derived CDR1 and CDR2 are SEHNR and FQNEAQ (reference sequence). Trimming took off 4 bases at V and 2 bases at J, with 15 bases between the two ends.

The chain employs TRBV6-4 and TRBJ1-1; D is uncertain. CDR3 size: 14 residues. V was trimmed by 0 bases and J by 3 bases, leaving 8 bases between them. Germline-derived CDR1 and CDR2 are MRHNA and SNTAGT. The CDR3 loop is CASSDSTDHTEAFF. The DNA for the CDR3 is TGTGCCAGCAGTGACTCTACAGACCACACTGAAGCTTTCTTT.

J is TRBJ1-1 and V is TRBV11-2, with unresolved D. CDR1 is SGHAT, CDR2 FQNNGV, per germline. CDR3 length: 15 amino acids. Deletions cut 1 base from V and 2 bases from J, with 11 bases between. The CDR3 coding sequence is TGTGCCAGCAGCTTAGTGGGGTATTTCAACACTGAAGCTTTCTTT. As protein: CASSLVGYFNTEAFF.

Turning to this clone: A much larger clone differs by one base, so this may be a read error. This sequence joins TRBV29-1 and TRBJ1-2; 8 nucleotides agree with TRBD1. CDR3 length equals 13 residues. Germline V gene lookup returns CDR1 SQVTM and CDR2 ANQGSEA. V lost 5 bases to trimming and J lost 7 bases; unmatched junction nucleotides: 9. The CDR3 protein is CSVIQGEPCGYTF. CDR3 sequence (DNA): TGCAGCGTTATACAGGGGGAACCCTGTGGCTACACCTTC.

This clone was found once. This chain links TRBV29-1 with TRBJ2-3, with D tentatively TRBD1 (7 bases). V lost 8 bases and J 2 bases, leaving 14 bases between the germline ends. The V gene's germline CDR1 is SQVTM and CDR2 ANQGSEA. There are 13 residues in the CDR3. Written as DNA, the CDR3 is TGCAGCATAGACAGGGAGGTCACAGATACGCAGTATTTT. Its translation is CSIDREVTDTQYF.

The chain has TRBV4-3 and TRBJ2-3; the D is unclear. V gave up 4 bases and J gave up 6 bases, with 14 bases separating them. The CDR3 contains 14 residues. Per the germline V gene, CDR1 is LGHNA and CDR2 is YSLEER. The CDR3 loop reads CASSLWTSQDTQYF. The DNA for the CDR3 is TGCGCCAGCAGCCTCTGGACCTCCCAGGATACGCAGTATTTT.

Concerning this clone: Other nucleotide sequences in the sample specify the same CDR3. The chain joins TRBV4-2 to TRBJ1-5; D is uncertain. Germline V CDR1 and CDR2: LGHNA, YNFKEQ. This CDR3 has 12 amino acids. Trimming left V 0 bases short and J 6 bases short, with 3 bases between. The CDR3 DNA reads TGTGCCAGCAGCCAAGATGGTCAGCCCCAGCATTTT. It yields the protein CASSQDGQPQHF.

This chain links TRBV5-4 with TRBJ1-1; D gene uncertain. The germline V gene encodes CDR1 SGHNT and CDR2 YYREEE (reference sequence). This CDR3 comprises 12 residues. Trimming stripped 4 bases from V and 5 bases from J, with 9 bases between. The CDR3 bases are TGTGCCAGCAGCCTTCTTACAACTGAAGCTTTCTTT. This encodes CASSLLTTEAFF.

This chain links TRBV5-4 with TRBJ1-4; D remains ambiguous. V dropped 1 base and J dropped 5 bases, with 9 bases sitting between them. The CDR3 spans 14 residues. The V gene's germline CDR1 is SGHNT and CDR2 YYREEE (reference sequence). The CDR3, as DNA: TGTGCCAGCAGCTTGACACCATTCAATGAAAAACTGTTTTTT. This translates into CASSLTPFNEKLFF.

The CDR3 DNA reads as TGCGCCAGCAGCCAAGAGCCGGGACTAGCGGGCTCAGATACGCAGTATTTT. This translates into CASSQEPGLAGSDTQYF. V is TRBV4-3 and J is TRBJ2-3; 12 positions agree with TRBD2. The CDR3 sequence is 17 residues long. Trimming took 0 bases from V and 4 from J; bases not matched to a gene: 5. The germline CDR1 and CDR2 sequences are LGHNA and YSLEER.

The chain combines TRBV6-1 with TRBJ2-3; 11 bases map to TRBD2. In germline, CDR1 is MNHNS, CDR2 SASEGT. This CDR3 region has 16 residues. Trimming removed 2 bases from V and 2 bases from J; junction bases left unmatched: 3. CDR3: CASSESSGGSTDTQYF. Written as DNA, the CDR3 is TGTGCCAGCAGTGAATCTAGCGGGGGGTCCACAGATACGCAGTATTTT.

The rearrangement uses TRBV21-1 and TRBJ2-5; TRBD2 is taken as the D call from the table, unchecked against the DNA. TRBV21-1 is a pseudogene segment. The CDR3 is 12 amino acids. The CDR3 loop is CASSKSRETQYF. CDR3 coding DNA: TGTGCCAGCAGCAAATCTCGAGAGACCCAGTACTTC.

This chain joins TRBV6-4 and TRBJ2-3; either TRBD1 or TRBD2 may supply D (5 bases each). In germline, CDR1 is MRHNA, CDR2 SNTAGT. The CDR3 runs to 16 residues. The V end lost 0 bases, the J end lost 1 base, and 11 bases lay between the germline ends. The CDR3, as DNA: TGTGCCAGCAGTGACTCCTCGGGACGGGGCACAGATACGCAGTATTTT. It yields the protein CASSDSSGRGTDTQYF.

The gene calls are TRBV5-4 and TRBJ2-1; weak D call: TRBD2 (6 bases). V gave up 7 bases and J gave up 0 bases, with 14 bases separating them. Germline V CDR1 and CDR2: SGHNT, YYREEE (reference sequence). The CDR3 consists of 15 residues. CDR3 amino acids: CASRQGLPSYNEQFF. CDR3 nucleotides: TGTGCCAGCCGCCAGGGACTCCCCTCCTACAATGAGCAGTTCTTC.

The rearrangement joins TRBV15 to TRBJ2-5; the D gene is possibly TRBD1 (5 bases). V lost 0 bases and J lost 2, with 10 bases in between. The CDR3 consists of 15 residues. The germline CDR1 and CDR2 sequences are LNHNV and YYDKDF (reference sequence). CDR3 sequence: CATSRDIGVQETQYF. In DNA form, the CDR3 reads TGTGCCACCAGCAGAGATATAGGGGTTCAAGAGACCCAGTACTTC.

The chain is built from TRBV5-1 and TRBJ1-5, with a weak D call TRBD1 (6 bases). CDR3 length: 16 residues. Germline V gene sequence: CDR1 SGHRS, CDR2 YFSETQ. Between the trimmed V and J ends, which lost 0 bases and 3 bases, there was a span of 13 bases. CDR3 nucleotide sequence: TGCGCCAGCAGCTTGGAAGGGGGTCTTCACAATCAGCCCCAGCATTTT. It codes for CASSLEGGLHNQPQHF.

This clone was recorded a few times. The chain is built from TRBV4-2 and TRBJ2-7, with a weak D call TRBD1 (5 bases). V lost 1 base and J 0 bases, leaving 10 bases between the germline ends. Germline assignment: CDR1 LGHNA and CDR2 YNFKEQ. The CDR3 is made up of 15 amino acids. CDR3 coding DNA: TGTGCCAGCAGCCAAGCCTCGGACACCTCCTACGAGCAGTACTTC. This sequence encodes CASSQASDTSYEQYF.